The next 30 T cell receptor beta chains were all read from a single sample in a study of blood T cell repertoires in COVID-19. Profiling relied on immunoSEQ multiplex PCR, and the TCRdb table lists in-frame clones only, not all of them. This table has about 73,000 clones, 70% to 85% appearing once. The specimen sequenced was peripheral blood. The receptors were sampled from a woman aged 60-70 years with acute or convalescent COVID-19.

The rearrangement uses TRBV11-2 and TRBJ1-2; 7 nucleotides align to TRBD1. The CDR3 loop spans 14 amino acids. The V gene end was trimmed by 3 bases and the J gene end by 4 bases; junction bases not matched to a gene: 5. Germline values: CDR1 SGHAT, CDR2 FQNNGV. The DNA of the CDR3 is TGTGCCAGCAGCTTGGAGACAGGGAGCTATGGCTACACCTTC. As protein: CASSLETGSYGYTF.

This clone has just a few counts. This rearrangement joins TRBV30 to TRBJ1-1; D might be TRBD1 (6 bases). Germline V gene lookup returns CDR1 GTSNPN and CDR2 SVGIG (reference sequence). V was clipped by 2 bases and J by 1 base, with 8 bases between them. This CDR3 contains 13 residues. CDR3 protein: CAWSRGANTEAFF. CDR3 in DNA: TGTGCCTGGAGTCGGGGGGCGAACACTGAAGCTTTCTTT.

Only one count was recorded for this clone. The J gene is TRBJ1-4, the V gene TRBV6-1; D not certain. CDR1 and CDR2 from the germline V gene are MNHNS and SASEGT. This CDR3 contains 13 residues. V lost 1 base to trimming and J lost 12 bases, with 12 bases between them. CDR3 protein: CASSEGSRWELFF. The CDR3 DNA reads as TGTGCCAGCAGTGAAGGGAGTAGGTGGGAACTGTTTTTT.

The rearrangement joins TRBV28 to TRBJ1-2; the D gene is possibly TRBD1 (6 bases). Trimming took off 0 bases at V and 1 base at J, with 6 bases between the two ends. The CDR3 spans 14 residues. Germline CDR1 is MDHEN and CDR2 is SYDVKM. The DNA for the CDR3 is TGTGCCAGCAGTTTATGGGACAGTAACTATGGCTACACCTTC. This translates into CASSLWDSNYGYTF.

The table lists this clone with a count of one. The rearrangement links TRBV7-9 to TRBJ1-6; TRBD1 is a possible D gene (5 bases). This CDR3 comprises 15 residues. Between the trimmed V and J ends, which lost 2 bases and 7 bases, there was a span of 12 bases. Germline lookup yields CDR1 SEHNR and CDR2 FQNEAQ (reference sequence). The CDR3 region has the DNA TGTGCCAGCAGCTTACCACCAGGGATGAATTCACCCCTCCACTTT. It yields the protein CASSLPPGMNSPLHF.

The CDR3 DNA sequence: TGTGCCAGCAGACCAAACCGGGACAGCTATGGCTACACCTTC. Encoded protein: CASRPNRDSYGYTF. The J gene is TRBJ1-2, the V gene TRBV6-5; TRBD1 matches at 7 bases. With V trimmed by 6 bases and J by 4 bases, 8 bases remained unmatched. Germline V gene lookup returns CDR1 MNHEY and CDR2 SVGAGI. The length of the CDR3 is 14 residues.

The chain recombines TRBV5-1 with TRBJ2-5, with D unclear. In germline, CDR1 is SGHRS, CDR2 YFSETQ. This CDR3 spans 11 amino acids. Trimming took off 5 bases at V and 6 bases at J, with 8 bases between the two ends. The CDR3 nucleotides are TGCGCCAGCAGGGAGCAAAAGACCCAGTACTTC. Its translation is CASREQKTQYF.

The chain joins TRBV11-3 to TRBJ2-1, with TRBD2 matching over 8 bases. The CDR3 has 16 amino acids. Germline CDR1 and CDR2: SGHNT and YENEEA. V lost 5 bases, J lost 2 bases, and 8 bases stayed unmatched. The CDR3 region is CASSPTPRGAYNEQFF. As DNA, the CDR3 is TGTGCCAGCAGCCCTACTCCGCGGGGGGCCTACAATGAGCAGTTCTTC.

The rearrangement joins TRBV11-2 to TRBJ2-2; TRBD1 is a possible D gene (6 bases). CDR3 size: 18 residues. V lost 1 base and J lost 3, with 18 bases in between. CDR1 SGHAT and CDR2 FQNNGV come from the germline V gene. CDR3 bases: TGTGCCAGCAGCTTAGTACAGGGTCGGGGACGGGACACCGGGGAGCTGTTTTTT. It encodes CASSLVQGRGRDTGELFF.

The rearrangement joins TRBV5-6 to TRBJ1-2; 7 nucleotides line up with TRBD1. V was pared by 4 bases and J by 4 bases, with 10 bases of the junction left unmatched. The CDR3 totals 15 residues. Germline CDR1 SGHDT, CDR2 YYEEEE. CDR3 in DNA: TGTGCCAGCAGCCCCCCACTGACAGGGCCCTATGGCTACACCTTC. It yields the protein CASSPPLTGPYGYTF.

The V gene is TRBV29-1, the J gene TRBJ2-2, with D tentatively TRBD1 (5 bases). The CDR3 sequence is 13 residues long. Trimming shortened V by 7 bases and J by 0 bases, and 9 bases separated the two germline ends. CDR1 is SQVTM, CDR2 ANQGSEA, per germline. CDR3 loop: CSASGSNTGELFF. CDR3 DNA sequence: TGCAGCGCTTCAGGGTCGAACACCGGGGAGCTGTTTTTT.

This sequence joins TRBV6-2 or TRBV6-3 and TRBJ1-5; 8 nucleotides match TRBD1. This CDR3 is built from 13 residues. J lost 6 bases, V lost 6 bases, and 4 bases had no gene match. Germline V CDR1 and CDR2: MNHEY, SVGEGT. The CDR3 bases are TGTGCCAGCAGCCGACAGGGGACTCAGCCCCAGCATTTT. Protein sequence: CASSRQGTQPQHF.

The CDR3 reads CASSGTQGDNFEQYF. The CDR3 nucleotides read TGCGCCAGCAGCGGAACCCAGGGGGATAACTTCGAGCAGTACTTC. The chain uses TRBV5-1 and TRBJ2-7; 7 bases are shared with TRBD1. Germline CDR1 reads SGHRS; CDR2 reads YFSETQ. The CDR3 has 15 amino acids. The J segment lost 6 bases and the V segment lost 4 bases, leaving 13 bases of the junction unmatched.

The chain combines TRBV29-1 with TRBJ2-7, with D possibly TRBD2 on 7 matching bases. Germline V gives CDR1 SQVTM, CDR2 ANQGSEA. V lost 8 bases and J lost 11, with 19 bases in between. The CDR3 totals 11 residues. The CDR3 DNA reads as TGCAGCTTCACTAGGGGGGGCGGCGAGTACTTC. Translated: CSFTRGGGEYF.

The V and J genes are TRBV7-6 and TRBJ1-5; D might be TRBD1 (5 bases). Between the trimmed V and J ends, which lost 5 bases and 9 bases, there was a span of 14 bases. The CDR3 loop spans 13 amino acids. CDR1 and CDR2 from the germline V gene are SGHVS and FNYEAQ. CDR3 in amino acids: CASSPGGSWPQHF. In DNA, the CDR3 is TGTGCCAGCAGCCCCGGGGGGTCATGGCCCCAGCATTTT.

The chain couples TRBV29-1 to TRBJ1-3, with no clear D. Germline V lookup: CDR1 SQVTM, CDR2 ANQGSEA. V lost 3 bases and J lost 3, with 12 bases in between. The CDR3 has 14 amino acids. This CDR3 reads CSVDSRRDGNTIYF. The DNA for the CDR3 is TGCAGCGTTGACAGCCGTCGGGATGGAAACACCATATATTTT.

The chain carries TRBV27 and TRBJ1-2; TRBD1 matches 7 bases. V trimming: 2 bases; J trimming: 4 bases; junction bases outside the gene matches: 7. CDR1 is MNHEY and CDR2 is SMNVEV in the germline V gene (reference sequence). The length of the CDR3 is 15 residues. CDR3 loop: CASSLARQGIYGYTF. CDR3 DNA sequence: TGTGCCAGCAGTTTAGCTCGACAGGGAATCTATGGCTACACCTTC.

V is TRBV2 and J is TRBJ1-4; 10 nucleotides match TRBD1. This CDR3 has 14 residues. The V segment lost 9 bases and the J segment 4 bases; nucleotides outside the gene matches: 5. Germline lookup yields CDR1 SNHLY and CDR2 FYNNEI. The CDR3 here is CARGQGTGNEKLFF. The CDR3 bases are TGTGCCAGGGGACAGGGGACCGGTAATGAAAAACTGTTTTTT.

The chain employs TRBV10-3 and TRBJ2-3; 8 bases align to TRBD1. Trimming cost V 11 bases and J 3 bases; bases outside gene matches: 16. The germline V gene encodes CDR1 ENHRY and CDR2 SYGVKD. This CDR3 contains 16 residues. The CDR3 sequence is CAVAGGSGSLTDTQYF. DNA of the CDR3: TGTGCCGTCGCAGGGGGCTCCGGGAGTTTAACAGATACGCAGTATTTT.

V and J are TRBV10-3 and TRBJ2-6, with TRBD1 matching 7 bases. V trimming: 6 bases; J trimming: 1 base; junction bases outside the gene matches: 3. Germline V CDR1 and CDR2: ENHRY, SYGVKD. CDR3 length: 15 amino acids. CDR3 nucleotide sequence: TGTGCCATCAGCGGACAGGTATCTGGGGCCAACGTCCTGACTTTC. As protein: CAISGQVSGANVLTF.

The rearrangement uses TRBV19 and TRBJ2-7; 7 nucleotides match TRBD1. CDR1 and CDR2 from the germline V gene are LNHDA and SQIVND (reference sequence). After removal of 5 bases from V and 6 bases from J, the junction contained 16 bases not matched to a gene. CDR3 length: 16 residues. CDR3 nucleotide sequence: TGTGCCAGTAGTCCCAACCGACAGGGAAAAATTGGCGAGCAGTACTTC. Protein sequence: CASSPNRQGKIGEQYF.

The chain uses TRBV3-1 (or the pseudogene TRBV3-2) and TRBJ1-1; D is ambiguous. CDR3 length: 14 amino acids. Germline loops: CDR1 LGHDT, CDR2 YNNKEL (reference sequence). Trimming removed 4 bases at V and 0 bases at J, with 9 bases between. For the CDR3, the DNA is TGTGCCAGCAGCCCAAAACGGGTGAACACTGAAGCTTTCTTT. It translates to CASSPKRVNTEAFF.

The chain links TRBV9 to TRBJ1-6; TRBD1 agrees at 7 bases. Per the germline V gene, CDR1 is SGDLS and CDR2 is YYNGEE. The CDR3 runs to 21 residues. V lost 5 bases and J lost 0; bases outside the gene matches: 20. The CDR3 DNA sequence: TGTGCCAGCAGGACAATCAGGACAGGCGACGATTTAAGCTCCTATAATTCACCCCTCCACTTT. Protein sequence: CASRTIRTGDDLSSYNSPLHF.

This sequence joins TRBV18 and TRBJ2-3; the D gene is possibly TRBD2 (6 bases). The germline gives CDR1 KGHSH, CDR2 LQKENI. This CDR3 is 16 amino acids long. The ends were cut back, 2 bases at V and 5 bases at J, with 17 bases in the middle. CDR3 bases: TGTGCCAGCTCACCAGGGGTCGGACTAAAACGAGATACGCAGTATTTT. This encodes CASSPGVGLKRDTQYF.

For the CDR3, the DNA is TGCGCCAGCAGCCAAACCACAGCGGGCGGCTTCTCCACGGAAGGCTACACCTTC. Amino acids: CASSQTTAGGFSTEGYTF. The rearrangement joins TRBV4-1 to TRBJ1-2, with D unclear. The CDR3 has 18 residues. Germline V gene sequence: CDR1 MGHRA, CDR2 YSYEKL. Trimming took off 2 bases at V and 8 bases at J, with 27 bases between the two ends.

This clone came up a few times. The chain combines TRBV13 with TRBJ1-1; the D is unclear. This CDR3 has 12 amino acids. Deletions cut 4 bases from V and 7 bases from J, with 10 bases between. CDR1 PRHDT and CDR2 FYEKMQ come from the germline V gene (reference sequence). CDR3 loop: CASSSRTGEAFF. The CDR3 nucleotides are TGTGCCAGCAGCTCCCGGACTGGTGAAGCTTTCTTT.

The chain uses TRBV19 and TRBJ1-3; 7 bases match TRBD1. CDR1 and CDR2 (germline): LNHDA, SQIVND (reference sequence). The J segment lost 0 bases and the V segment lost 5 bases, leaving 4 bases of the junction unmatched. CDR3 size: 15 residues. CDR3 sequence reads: CASSRQGDSGNTIYF. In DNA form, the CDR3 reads TGTGCCAGTAGTCGACAGGGAGACTCTGGAAACACCATATATTTT.

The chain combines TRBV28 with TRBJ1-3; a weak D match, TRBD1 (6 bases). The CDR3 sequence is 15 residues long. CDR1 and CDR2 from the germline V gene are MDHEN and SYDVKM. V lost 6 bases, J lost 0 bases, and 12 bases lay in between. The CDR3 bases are TGTGCCAGCAGGTCTCCAGGGGCCTCTGGAAACACCATATATTTT. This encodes CASRSPGASGNTIYF. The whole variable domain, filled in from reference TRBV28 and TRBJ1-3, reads DVKVTQSSRYLVKRTGEKVFLECVQDMDHENMFWYRQDPGLGLRLIYFSYDVKMKEKGDIPEGYSVSREKKERFSLILESASTNQTSMYLCASRSPGASGNTIYFGEGSWLTVV.

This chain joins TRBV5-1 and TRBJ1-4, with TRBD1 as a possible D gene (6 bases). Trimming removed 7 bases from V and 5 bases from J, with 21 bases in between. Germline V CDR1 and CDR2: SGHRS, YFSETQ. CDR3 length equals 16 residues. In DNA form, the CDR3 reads TGCGCCAGCGCTGTATCAGGGGAGATTTCGAATGAAAAACTGTTTTTT. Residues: CASAVSGEISNEKLFF.

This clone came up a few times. The DNA for the CDR3 is TGTGCCAGCAGGGAACAGGGGGCTGGTCTCAATCAGCCCCAGCATTTT. Its protein is CASREQGAGLNQPQHF. This chain uses TRBV2 with TRBJ1-5; 9 positions match TRBD1. The CDR3 has 16 amino acids. CDR1 is SNHLY, CDR2 FYNNEI, per germline. J gave up 3 bases and V 6 bases, and 9 bases lay outside the gene matches.